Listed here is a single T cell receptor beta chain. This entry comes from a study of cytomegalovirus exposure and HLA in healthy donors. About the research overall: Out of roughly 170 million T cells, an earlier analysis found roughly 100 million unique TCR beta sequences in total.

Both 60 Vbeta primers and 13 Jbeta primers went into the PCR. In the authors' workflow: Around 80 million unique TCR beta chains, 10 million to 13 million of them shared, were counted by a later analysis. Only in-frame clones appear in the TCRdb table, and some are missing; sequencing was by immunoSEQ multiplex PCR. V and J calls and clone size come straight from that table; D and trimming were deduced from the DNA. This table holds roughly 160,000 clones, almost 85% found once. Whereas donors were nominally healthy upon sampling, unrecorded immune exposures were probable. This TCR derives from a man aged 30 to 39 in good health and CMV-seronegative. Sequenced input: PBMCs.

CDR3 residues: CASSPPGVRNEKLFF. The DNA for the CDR3 is TGCGCCAGCAGCCCCCCGGGGGTACGGAATGAAAAACTGTTTTTT. J is TRBJ1-4 and V is TRBV5-1, with D possibly matching TRBD1 (5 bases). CDR1 and CDR2 (germline): SGHRS, YFSETQ. The length of the CDR3 is 15 residues. Trimming removed 4 bases from V and 5 bases from J, with 15 bases in between. Supplemented by reference TRBV5-1 and TRBJ1-4, the full variable domain reads KAGVTQTPRYLIKTRGQQVTLSCSPISGHRSVSWYQQTPGQGLQFLFEYFSETQRNKGNFPGRFSGRQFSNSRSEMNVSTLELGDSALYLCASSPPGVRNEKLFFGSGTQLSVL.